This TCR beta chain originates from a study of T-cell memory formation after mild COVID-19. TCRdb re-called the 5' RACE reads through MiXCR, storing one row per CDR3 protein. The table includes 360,000 or so distinct CDR3 sequences, 25% to 30% detected once. This clonotype was recorded many times. Antigen: not known. Study results and limitations: The appearance of some responding clones in pre-infection memory suggested that cross-reactive memory joined. Still unconfirmed is whether the second-wave clones peaking on day 37 recognized SARS-CoV-2.

V was clipped by 1 base and J by 0 bases, with 11 bases between them. Germline-derived CDR1 and CDR2 are SQVTM and ANQGSEA. CDR3 size: 15 residues. This sequence joins TRBV29-1 and TRBJ2-3; D not certain. The sequence was collected from an adult woman who had mild COVID-19 (a few samples of this study predate the infection). Cell type and time point are not known. The sample comprised PBMCs or a T cell subset sorted from them (not recorded which). DNA of the CDR3: TGCAGCGTTGAAGTACGGTGGGAAAGCACAGATACGCAGTATTTT. Translation gives CSVEVRWESTDTQYF.